This T cell receptor beta chain originates from a study of T-cell reconstitution after alpha-beta-depleted transplantation in children. Study outcomes and limitations: Recipient T cells and thymic progenitors that survived were the source of the high TCRbeta diversity seen at day 60 in some patients. Newly produced T cells mostly provided counts and TCRbeta diversity after one year, as hyperexpanded clones declined. The study reportedly traced alpha-beta T cells about two months after transplant to several hundred expanded graft clones.

This clonotype was detected a few times. The antigen is unknown. Library preparation (for TCRbeta) was performed with unique molecular identifiers. Using its own MiXCR run on the PCR reads, TCRdb lists one record per CDR3 protein. This sample has about 250,000 distinct CDR3 sequences; approximately 24% occur once, and the top ten carry about 5%. This specimen consisted of PBMCs, mostly from graft donor cells, obtained 360 days after TCRalphabeta/CD19-depleted stem cell transplant. The TCR was taken from a female patient aged 2-9 years who had a stem cell transplant for congenital amegakaryocytic thrombocytopenia, so the T cells may come from the graft donor.

The CDR3 is CASRKLAGGSVNTGELFF. The CDR3 nucleotides read TGTGCCAGCAGAAAACTAGCGGGGGGTTCAGTGAACACCGGGGAGCTGTTTTTT. V and J are TRBV6-2 or TRBV6-3 and TRBJ2-2, with 12 bases lining up with TRBD2. Per the germline V gene, CDR1 is MNHEY and CDR2 is SVGEGT. V was pared by 6 bases and J by 1 base, with 9 bases of the junction left unmatched. The CDR3 loop spans 18 amino acids.